This entry features one T cell receptor (beta chain) sequence. The antigen remains undetermined. Time point noted: patch test 1, 2 weeks after DPC sensitization. Treatment defined: therapeutic diphenylcyclopropenone sensitization with weekly scalp DPC. The CDR3 consists of 12 residues. V lost 5 bases to trimming and J lost 5 bases, with 7 bases between them. Germline V gene lookup returns CDR1 SGHTA and CDR2 FQGTGA. The data were obtained in a study of human T cells and chemical hapten exposure. The study, taken as a whole, reports: Expanded TCRs made up significantly more big CDR3 similarity clusters than controls did.

TCRdb ran MiXCR on the RACE reads and lists one entry per CDR3 protein. The sample lists some 200,000 distinct CDR3 sequences; approximately 20% were seen once. Material: whole blood, obtained in connection with sensitization to the hapten diphenylcyclopropenone (DPC). This chain uses TRBV7-3 with TRBJ2-1; D is perhaps TRBD2 (5 bases). This receptor was obtained from a woman between 50 and 59 years old with alopecia areata. Some clones in this sample may be carry-over from other donors' samples. The CDR3 DNA reads as TGTGCCAGCAGCCAAGCGGACAATGAGCAGTTCTTC. Translating it yields CASSQADNEQFF.